A single T cell receptor beta chain is shown here with its context. Its antigen is not known. The CDR3 runs to 14 residues. V lost 5 bases to trimming and J lost 4 bases, with 12 bases between them. Looked up from germline, CDR1 is GTSNPN and CDR2 is SVGIG (reference sequence). Random hexamers were used to reverse transcribe an amount of roughly 0.5 to 1 ug RNA. TCRdb reprocessed the immunoSEQ multiplex PCR reads via MiXCR and lists one record per CDR3 protein. The sample comprises more than 150,000 distinct CDR3 sequences, just under 95% of which are singletons, and about 0.17% rests with the top ten. The data derive from a study of CD8 T cells in Susac syndrome. Findings and caveats of the study: TEMRA cells and active patients showed peak Susac CD8+ clonal expansion.

Each Susac syndrome patient had definite or probable disease by recently defined criteria. Sequencing used CD8+ T cells from PBMCs. V usage is TRBV30 and J usage is TRBJ2-6; no reliable D call. The sequence was obtained from a human donor with Susac syndrome. The CDR3 sequence is CAWETMSGANVLTF. The CDR3 DNA reads as TGTGCCTGGGAGACGATGTCCGGGGCCAACGTCCTGACTTTC.